The table lists the clone carrying this T cell receptor beta chain with many counts. Its antigen remains unidentified. PCR was performed a second time for roughly 7 to 11 cycles using a sample-barcoded 5' primer and a J-beta primer mix. One entry per CDR3 protein, called by TCRdb with MiXCR from the 5' RACE reads. The data show 800,000 to 1,000,000 distinct CDR3 sequences, with about 48% seen just once and around an eighth held by the top ten. The data stem from a study of blood T cells in healthy people across ages. The amount of total RNA extracted per sample was at least 5.5 micrograms. Notes on the study in general: Naive T cell percentage showed a strong correlation with TCR beta diversity. With age, beta diversity per million T cells declined roughly linearly, significantly by about 37.

Material: blood. The clonotype originates from a young man in good health.

The CDR3 protein is CASSPGTGDTEAFF. CDR3 nucleotides: TGCGCCAGCAGCCCCGGGACAGGGGATACTGAAGCTTTCTTT. The J gene is TRBJ1-1, the V gene TRBV5-1; 10 bases fit TRBD1. The CDR3 extends over 14 amino acids. The germline V gene has CDR1 SGHRS and CDR2 YFSETQ. The V gene end was trimmed by 4 bases and the J gene end by 5 bases; junction bases not matched to a gene: 5.